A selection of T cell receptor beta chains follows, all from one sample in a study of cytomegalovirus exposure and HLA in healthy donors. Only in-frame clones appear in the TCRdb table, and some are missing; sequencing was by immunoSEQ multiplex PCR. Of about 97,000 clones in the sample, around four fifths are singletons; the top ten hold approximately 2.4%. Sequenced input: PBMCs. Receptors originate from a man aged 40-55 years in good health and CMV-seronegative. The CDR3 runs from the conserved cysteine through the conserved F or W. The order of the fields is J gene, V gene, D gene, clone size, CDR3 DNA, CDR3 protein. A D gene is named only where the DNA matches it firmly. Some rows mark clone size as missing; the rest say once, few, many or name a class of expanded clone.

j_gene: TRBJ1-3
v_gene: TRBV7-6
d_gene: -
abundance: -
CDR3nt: TGTGCCAGCAGCCCGTCGACATACTCTGGAAACACCATATATTTT
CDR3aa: CASSPSTYSGNTIYF

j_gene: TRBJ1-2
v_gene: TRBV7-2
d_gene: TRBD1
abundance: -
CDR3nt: TGTGCCAGCAGCTTGACAGGGACTGGCTACACCTTC
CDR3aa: CASSLTGTGYTF

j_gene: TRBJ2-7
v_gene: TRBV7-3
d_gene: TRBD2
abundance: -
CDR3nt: TGTGCCAGCAAACGGGGGGACTACGAGCAGTACTTC
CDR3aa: CASKRGDYEQYF

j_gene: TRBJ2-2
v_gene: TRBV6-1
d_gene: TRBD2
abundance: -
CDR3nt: TGTGCCAGCAGTGCCACGGGTAGCGGGGGGGCGTTCGAGCTGTTTTTT
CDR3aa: CASSATGSGGAFELFF

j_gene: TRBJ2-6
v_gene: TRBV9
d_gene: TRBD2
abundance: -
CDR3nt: TGTGCCAGCAGCGTAGATCTAGCGGGGGTGGTCACCGCTGGGGCCAACGTCCTGACTTTC
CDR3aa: CASSVDLAGVVTAGANVLTF

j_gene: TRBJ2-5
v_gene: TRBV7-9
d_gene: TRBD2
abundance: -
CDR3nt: TGTGCCAGCAGCGATACTAGCGGGGGGGGACTTTGGGAGACCCAGTACTTC
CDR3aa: CASSDTSGGGLWETQYF

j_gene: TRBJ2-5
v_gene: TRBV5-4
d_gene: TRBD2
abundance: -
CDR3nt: TGTGCCAGCAGCTTGGGAATCGGGGGGGGGCAAGAGACCCAGTACTTC
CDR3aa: CASSLGIGGGQETQYF

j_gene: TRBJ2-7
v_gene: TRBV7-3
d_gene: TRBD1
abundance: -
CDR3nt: TGTGCCAGCAGCTTGACAGGGGGTCATGGCGAGCAGTACTTC
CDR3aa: CASSLTGGHGEQYF

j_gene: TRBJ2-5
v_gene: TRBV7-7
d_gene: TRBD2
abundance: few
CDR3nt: TGTGCTAGCAGCTTTGGGTCGGGGGGCCAAGAGACCCAGTACTTC
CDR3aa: CASSFGSGGQETQYF

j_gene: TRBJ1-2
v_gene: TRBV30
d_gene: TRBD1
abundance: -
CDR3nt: TGTGCCTGGAGTGAGGACAGGGCTCGTGGCTACACCTTC
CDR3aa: CAWSEDRARGYTF

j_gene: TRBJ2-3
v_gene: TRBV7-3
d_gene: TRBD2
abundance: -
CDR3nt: TGTGCCAGCAGCCCGGCCGGGACTAGCGGGGGAGGAGATACGCAGTATTTT
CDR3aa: CASSPAGTSGGGDTQYF

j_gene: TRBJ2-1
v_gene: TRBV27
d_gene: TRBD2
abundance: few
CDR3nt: TGTGCCAGCAGTCCGGGGACTAGCCACTTCTCCTACAATGAGCAGTTCTTC
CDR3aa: CASSPGTSHFSYNEQFF

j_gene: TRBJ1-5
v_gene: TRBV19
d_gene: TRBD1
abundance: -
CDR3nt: TGTGCCAGTAGTATGACAGGGGGCGAACAGCCCCAGCATTTT
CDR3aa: CASSMTGGEQPQHF

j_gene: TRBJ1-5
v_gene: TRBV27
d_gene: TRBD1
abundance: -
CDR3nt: TGTGCCAGCAGTCCAATGATACAGGGGTTTGAGCCCCAGCATTTT
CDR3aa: CASSPMIQGFEPQHF

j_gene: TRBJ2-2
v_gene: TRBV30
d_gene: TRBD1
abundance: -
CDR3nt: TGTGCCTGGAGGAAATGGGACAGGGAGGGCGGGGAGCTGTTTTTT
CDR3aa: CAWRKWDREGGELFF

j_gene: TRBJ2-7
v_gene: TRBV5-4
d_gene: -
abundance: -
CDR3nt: TGTGCCAGCAGCTTTGAGAGCTCCTACGAGCAGTACTTC
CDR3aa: CASSFESSYEQYF

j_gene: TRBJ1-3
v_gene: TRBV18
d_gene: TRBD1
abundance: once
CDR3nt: TGTGCCAGCTCACAGGAAACAGGGGGCGGAAACACCATATATTTT
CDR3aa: CASSQETGGGNTIYF

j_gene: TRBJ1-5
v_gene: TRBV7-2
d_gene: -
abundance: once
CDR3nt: TGTGCCAGCAGCCCCGGGGGGTTTAGCAATCAGCCCCAGCATTTT
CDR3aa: CASSPGGFSNQPQHF

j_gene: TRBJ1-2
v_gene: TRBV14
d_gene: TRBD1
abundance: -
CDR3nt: TGTGCCAGCAGCCAGGGACAGGGGTATGGCTACACCTTC
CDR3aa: CASSQGQGYGYTF

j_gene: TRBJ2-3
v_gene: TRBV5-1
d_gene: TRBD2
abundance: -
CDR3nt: TGCGCCAGCAGCTTTGAGAGGAGCGGGGGGGGCACAGATACGCAGTATTTT
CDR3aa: CASSFERSGGGTDTQYF

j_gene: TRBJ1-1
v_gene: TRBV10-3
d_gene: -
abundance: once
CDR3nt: TGTGCCATCAGTGAGGGCCCGAGGGTGCTTTTCACTGAAGCTTTCTTT
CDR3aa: CAISEGPRVLFTEAFF

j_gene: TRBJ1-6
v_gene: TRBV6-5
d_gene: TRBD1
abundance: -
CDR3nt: TGTGCCAGCAGGACAGGGAGAATGAATAATTCACCCCTCCACTTT
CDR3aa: CASRTGRMNNSPLHF

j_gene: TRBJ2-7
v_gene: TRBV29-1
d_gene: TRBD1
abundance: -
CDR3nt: TGCAGCGTTGATAGGGGGCAGGGGGCCTCGTACGAGCAGTACTTC
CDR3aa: CSVDRGQGASYEQYF

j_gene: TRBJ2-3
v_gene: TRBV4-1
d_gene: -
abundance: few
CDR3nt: TGCGCCAGCAGCCAACTTCCTGGCGGGGCAGATACGCAGTATTTT
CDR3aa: CASSQLPGGADTQYF

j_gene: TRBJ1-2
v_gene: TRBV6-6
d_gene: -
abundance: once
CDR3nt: TGTGCCAGCAGTTACAGAGATGGACAGACCACCTTC
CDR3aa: CASSYRDGQTTF

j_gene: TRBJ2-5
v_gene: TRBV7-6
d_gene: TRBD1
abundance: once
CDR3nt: TGTGCCAGCAGCCAACCGGGACAGGGGGCGAGAGAGACCCAGTACTTC
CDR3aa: CASSQPGQGARETQYF

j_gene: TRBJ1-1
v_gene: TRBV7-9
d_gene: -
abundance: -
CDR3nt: TGTGCCAGCAGCTTGGAGCAGGGGAACAGGGAAGCTTTCTTT
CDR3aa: CASSLEQGNREAFF

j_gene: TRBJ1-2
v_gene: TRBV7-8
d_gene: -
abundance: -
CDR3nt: TGTGCCAGCAGCCCCTGGGCCGTACGTGGTCACGGCTACACCTTC
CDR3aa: CASSPWAVRGHGYTF

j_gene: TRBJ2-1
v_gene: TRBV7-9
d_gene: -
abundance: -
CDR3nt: TGTGCCAGCAGTTCAGGGAACAATGAGCAGTTCTTC
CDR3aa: CASSSGNNEQFF

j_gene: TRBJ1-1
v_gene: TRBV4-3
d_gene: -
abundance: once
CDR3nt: TGCGCCAGCAGCCAAGAGGTTACAAGACTTCAAGGCACTGAAGCTTTCTTT
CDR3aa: CASSQEVTRLQGTEAFF

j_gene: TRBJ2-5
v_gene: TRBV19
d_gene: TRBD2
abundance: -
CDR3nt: TGTGCCAGTAGAGCCAGGTGGGGAGGGCAAGAGACCCAGTACTTC
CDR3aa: CASRARWGGQETQYF

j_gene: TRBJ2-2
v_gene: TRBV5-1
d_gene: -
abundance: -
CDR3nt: TGCGCCAGCAGCAACAACAATCGTGGCGGGGAGCTGTTTTTT
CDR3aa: CASSNNNRGGELFF

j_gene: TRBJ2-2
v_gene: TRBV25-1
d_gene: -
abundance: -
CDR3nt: TGTGCCAGCAGTGAGGTGGCAGGGACCGGGGAGCTGTTTTTT
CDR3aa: CASSEVAGTGELFF

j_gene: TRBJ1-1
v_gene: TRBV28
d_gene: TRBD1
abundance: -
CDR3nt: TGTGCCAGCAGGATACAGGGGTTCGCTGAGGCTTTCTTT
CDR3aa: CASRIQGFAEAFF

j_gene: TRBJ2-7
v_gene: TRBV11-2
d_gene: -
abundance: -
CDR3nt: TGTGCCAGCAGCTTAGGACAGTTCTACGAGCAGTACTTC
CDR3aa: CASSLGQFYEQYF

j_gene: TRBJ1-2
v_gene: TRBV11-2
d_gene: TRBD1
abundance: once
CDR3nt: TGTGCCAGCAGCTTAAGGGGAGGCGGACAGGGGGCGTATGGCTACACCTTC
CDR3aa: CASSLRGGGQGAYGYTF

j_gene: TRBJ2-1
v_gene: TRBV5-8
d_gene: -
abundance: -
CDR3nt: TGTGCCAGCAGCTTTCTAGCATCGGAGCAGTTCTTC
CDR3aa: CASSFLASEQFF

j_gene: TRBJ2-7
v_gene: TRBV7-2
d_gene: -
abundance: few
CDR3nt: TGTGCCAGCAGCTTAGCGTTTACCTACGAGCAGTACTTC
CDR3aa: CASSLAFTYEQYF

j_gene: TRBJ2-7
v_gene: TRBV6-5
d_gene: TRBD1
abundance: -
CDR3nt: TGTGCCAGCGCCCAGGGACAGCACTCCTACGAGCAGTACTTC
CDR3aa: CASAQGQHSYEQYF

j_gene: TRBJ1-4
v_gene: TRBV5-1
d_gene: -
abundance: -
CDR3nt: TGCGCCAGCAGCGGCGGGACGGTTAATGAAAAACTGTTTTTT
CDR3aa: CASSGGTVNEKLFF

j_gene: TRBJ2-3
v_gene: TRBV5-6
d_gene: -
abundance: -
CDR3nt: TGTGCCAGCAGCCCGCGGCCAGATACGCAGTATTTT
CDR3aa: CASSPRPDTQYF

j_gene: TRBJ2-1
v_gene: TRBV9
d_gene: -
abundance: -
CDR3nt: TGTGCCAGCAGCGTAGATGTGGGGGCTTGGTGGGGTGAGCAGTTCTTC
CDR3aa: CASSVDVGAWWGEQFF

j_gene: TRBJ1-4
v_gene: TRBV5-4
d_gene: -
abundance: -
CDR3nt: TGTGCCAGCAGCTTGAGGCGGGGCGCCGGTGAAAAACTGTTTTTT
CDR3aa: CASSLRRGAGEKLFF

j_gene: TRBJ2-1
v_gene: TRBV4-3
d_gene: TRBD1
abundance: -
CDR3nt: TGCGCCAGCAGCCCCACGTATAATATTCGGCCAACCGGGACAGTGTACAATGAGCAGTTCTTC
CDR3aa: CASSPTYNIRPTGTVYNEQFF

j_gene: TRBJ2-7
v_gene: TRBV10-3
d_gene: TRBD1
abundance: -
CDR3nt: TGTGCCATCACCCCGATAGGGACAGGGGGCCCCTACGAGCAGTACTTC
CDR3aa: CAITPIGTGGPYEQYF

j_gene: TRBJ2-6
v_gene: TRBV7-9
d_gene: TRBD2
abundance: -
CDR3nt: TGTGCCAGCAGCGCTAGCGGGGGTGACCTCTCTGGGGCCAACGTCCTGACTTTC
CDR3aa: CASSASGGDLSGANVLTF

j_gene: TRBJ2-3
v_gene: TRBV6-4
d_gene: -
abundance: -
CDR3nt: TGTGCCACTAAGCTAAAGGGCGAGGGTGGCACAGATACGCAGTATTTT
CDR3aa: CATKLKGEGGTDTQYF

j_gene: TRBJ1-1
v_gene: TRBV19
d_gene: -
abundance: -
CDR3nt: TGTGCCAGTAGTCGGGTTCCGAACACTGAAGCTTTCTTT
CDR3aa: CASSRVPNTEAFF

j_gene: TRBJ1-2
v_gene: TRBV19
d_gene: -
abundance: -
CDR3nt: TGTGCCAGTAGTATCGTAAAGGGGCATGGCTACACCTTC
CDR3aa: CASSIVKGHGYTF

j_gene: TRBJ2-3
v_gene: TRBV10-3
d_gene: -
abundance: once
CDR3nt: TGTGCCATCAGTCTCGGGGATTCCTCATTCACAGATACGCAGTATTTT
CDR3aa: CAISLGDSSFTDTQYF

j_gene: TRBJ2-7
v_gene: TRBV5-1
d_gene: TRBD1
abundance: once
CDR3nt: TGCGCCAGCAGCTCCCCCCTGGGACAGTCCTCCTACGAGCAGTACTTC
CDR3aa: CASSSPLGQSSYEQYF

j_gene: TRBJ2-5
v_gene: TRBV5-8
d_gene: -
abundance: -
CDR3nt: TGTGCCAGCAGCTTGGATCGCCTGGGAGGATTGGGACCGCAAGAGACCCAGTACTTC
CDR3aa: CASSLDRLGGLGPQETQYF

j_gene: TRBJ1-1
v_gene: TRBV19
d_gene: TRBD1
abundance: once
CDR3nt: TGTGCCAGTAGTATTTCAGGGGGCCGACCGAACACTGAAGCTTTCTTT
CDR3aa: CASSISGGRPNTEAFF

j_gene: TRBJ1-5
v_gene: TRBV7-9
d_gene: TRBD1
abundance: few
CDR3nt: TGTGCCAGCAGCTTACGGGACAGAGATCAGCCCCAGCATTTT
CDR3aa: CASSLRDRDQPQHF

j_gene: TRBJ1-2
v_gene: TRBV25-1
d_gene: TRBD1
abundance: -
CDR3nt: TGTGCCAGCAGTGAAGGGACAGGCTATGGCTACACCTTC
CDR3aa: CASSEGTGYGYTF

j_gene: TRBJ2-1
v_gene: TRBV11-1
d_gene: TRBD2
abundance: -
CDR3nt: TGTGCCAGCAGCTTAGTAGCGGGGGACTCCTACAATGAGCAGTTCTTC
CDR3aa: CASSLVAGDSYNEQFF